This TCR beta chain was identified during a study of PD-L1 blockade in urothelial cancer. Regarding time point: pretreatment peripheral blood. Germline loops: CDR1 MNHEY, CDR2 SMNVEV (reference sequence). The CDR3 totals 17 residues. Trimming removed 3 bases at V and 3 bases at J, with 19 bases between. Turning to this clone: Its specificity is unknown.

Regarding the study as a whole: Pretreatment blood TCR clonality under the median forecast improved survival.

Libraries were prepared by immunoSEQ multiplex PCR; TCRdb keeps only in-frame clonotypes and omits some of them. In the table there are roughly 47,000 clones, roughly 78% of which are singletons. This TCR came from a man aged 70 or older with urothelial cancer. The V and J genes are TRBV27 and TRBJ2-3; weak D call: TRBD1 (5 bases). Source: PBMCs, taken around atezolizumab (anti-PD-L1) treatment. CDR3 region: CASSFSELGRVTDTQYF. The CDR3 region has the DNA TGTGCCAGCAGTTTCTCTGAACTCGGCAGGGTTACAGATACGCAGTATTTT.